The rows below give T cell receptor beta chains drawn from one sample of a study of lymphopenia after photon versus proton radiotherapy. TCRdb keeps only in-frame clones here, not all; method: immunoSEQ multiplex PCR. The sample holds more than 20,000 clones; around 84% are singletons and the top ten take over 15%. Sequencing was performed on peripheral blood, taken from a patient treated with photon-based radiotherapy. Source of these receptors: a man aged 60 to 69 with pancreatic cancer. CDR3s include the opening cysteine and the closing phenylalanine or tryptophan. The D gene is left open where the match is weak. Expanded clones get a size class; other rows say once, few or many, or leave the size out.

CDR3 protein	CDR3 DNA	V gene	J gene	clone size	D gene
CASSSSGGGVDTQYF	TGTGCCAGCAGCAGTAGCGGGGGGGGCGTAGATACGCAGTATTTT	TRBV6-1	TRBJ2-3	.	TRBD2
CASSLTPGQDSGYTF	TGTGCCAGCAGCTTAACCCCGGGACAGGACTCTGGCTACACCTTC	TRBV7-6	TRBJ1-2	once	TRBD1
CASSLQGRAEAFF	TGTGCCAGCAGCTTACAGGGGAGGGCTGAAGCTTTCTTT	TRBV5-6	TRBJ1-1	.	TRBD1
CASSQAVRGMKLDTQYF	TGTGCCAGCAGCCAAGCCGTGCGGGGGATGAAACTGGATACGCAGTATTTT	TRBV14	TRBJ2-3	.	TRBD2
CASSGADYGYTF	TGTGCCAGCAGCGGTGCAGACTATGGCTACACCTTC	TRBV5-4	TRBJ1-2	.	.
CASSWTGETEAFF	TGTGCCAGCAGTTGGACAGGGGAAACCGAAGCTTTCTTT	TRBV6-5	TRBJ1-1	.	TRBD1
CASITGSNTGELFF	TGTGCCAGCATCACAGGGTCGAACACCGGGGAGCTGTTTTTT	TRBV6-5	TRBJ2-2	once	.
CASSPWDSRSQETQYF	TGTGCCAGCAGCCCCTGGGACAGTCGATCACAAGAGACCCAGTACTTC	TRBV14	TRBJ2-5	.	TRBD1
CASSLSKYQETQYF	TGTGCCAGCAGTTTATCCAAGTACCAAGAGACCCAGTACTTC	TRBV6-5	TRBJ2-5	.	.
CAWSVSQGRNQPQHF	TGTGCCTGGAGTGTATCACAGGGACGAAATCAGCCCCAGCATTTT	TRBV30	TRBJ1-5	.	.
CATSRSRDIYEQYF	TGTGCCACCAGCAGGTCCCGGGACATATACGAGCAGTACTTC	TRBV15	TRBJ2-7	.	.
CASSLPHSGNTIYF	TGTGCCAGCAGTTTACCCCACTCTGGAAACACCATATATTTT	TRBV28	TRBJ1-3	once	.
CASRQASSYNSPLHF	TGCGCCAGCAGGCAGGCGAGCTCCTATAATTCACCCCTCCACTTT	TRBV5-1	TRBJ1-6	.	.
CASSLNGDNEQFF	TGTGCCAGCAGCTTAAACGGGGACAATGAGCAGTTCTTC	TRBV7-2	TRBJ2-1	.	.
CASRLDRGVGANVLTF	TGTGCCAGCAGACTTGACAGGGGAGTTGGGGCCAACGTCCTGACTTTC	TRBV27	TRBJ2-6	once	TRBD1
CASSHRVSHYGYTF	TGTGCCAGCAGTCACAGGGTTTCTCACTATGGCTACACCTTC	TRBV9	TRBJ1-2	.	.
CASSQVRGGHTQYF	TGCGCCAGCAGCCAAGTCCGCGGGGGACATACGCAGTATTTT	TRBV4-1	TRBJ2-3	.	TRBD2
CASSDGPGRGPQHF	TGTGCCAGCAGTGACGGACCAGGGCGTGGGCCCCAGCATTTT	TRBV6-6	TRBJ1-5	.	.
CASSMWASGNTIYF	TGTGCCAGTAGTATGTGGGCAAGTGGAAACACCATATATTTT	TRBV19	TRBJ1-3	.	.
CASSQGLPNEKLFF	TGTGCCAGCAGCCAGGGTCTTCCTAATGAAAAACTGTTTTTT	TRBV5-8	TRBJ1-4	.	.
CASSLLASAAPTSTDTQYF	TGCGCCAGCAGCTTGCTTGCCTCTGCGGCACCCACAAGCACAGATACGCAGTATTTT	TRBV5-1	TRBJ2-3	.	.
CASSQRPGSEQYF	TGTGCCAGCAGCCAAAGGCCCGGGAGCGAGCAGTACTTC	TRBV14	TRBJ2-7	.	.
CASSSSGKQFF	TGTGCCAGCAGCTCCAGCGGGAAGCAGTTCTTC	TRBV5-6	TRBJ2-1	.	TRBD2
CASSQTPGHPENYGYTF	TGCGCCAGCAGCCAAACCCCCGGGCACCCGGAGAACTATGGCTACACCTTC	TRBV4-1	TRBJ1-2	.	.
CASSLTGHNTGELFF	TGTGCCAGCAGCTTAACCGGCCATAACACCGGGGAGCTGTTTTTT	TRBV7-2	TRBJ2-2	.	.
CASSYSTGAGAFF	TGTGCCAGCAGTTACTCGACGGGGGCTGGAGCTTTCTTT	TRBV6-5	TRBJ1-1	.	.
CASSSYRVTEAFF	TGTGCCAGCAGCTCATACAGGGTTACTGAAGCTTTCTTT	TRBV7-9	TRBJ1-1	.	.